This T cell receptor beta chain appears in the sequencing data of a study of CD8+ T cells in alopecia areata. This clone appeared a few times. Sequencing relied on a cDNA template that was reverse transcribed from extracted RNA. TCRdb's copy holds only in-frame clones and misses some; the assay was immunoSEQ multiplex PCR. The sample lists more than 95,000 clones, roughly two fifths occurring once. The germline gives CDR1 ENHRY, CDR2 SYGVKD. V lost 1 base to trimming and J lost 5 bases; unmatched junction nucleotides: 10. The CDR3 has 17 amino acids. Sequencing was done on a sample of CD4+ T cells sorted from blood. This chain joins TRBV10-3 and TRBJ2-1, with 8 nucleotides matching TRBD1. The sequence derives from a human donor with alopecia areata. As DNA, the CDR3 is TGTGCCATCAGTGAGTGGGTGGGACAGGTCGTGGACAATGAGCAGTTCTTC. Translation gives CAISEWVGQVVDNEQFF.